The T cell receptor beta chain under discussion was sequenced for a study of cytomegalovirus exposure and HLA in healthy donors. Overall study: From donors who were HLA-typed, an early data release held 80 million to 85 million unique TCRs.

Findings and limits, study-wide: HLA alleles were associated with roughly 17,000 TCR beta sequences in a later analysis at 0.05 false discovery rate. Analysis was carried out at a later point, and it linked a missense DCLRE1C variant to TCR beta V- and J-gene trimming.

A remark on this clone: Its specificity is unknown.

The PCR ran on 60 Vbeta and 13 Jbeta primers. Generated by immunoSEQ multiplex PCR, the TCRdb table keeps only in-frame clones and is missing some. The repertoire holds approximately 130,000 clones, with around three quarters as singletons. In nominal health when sampled, donors likely had unrecorded immune exposures nonetheless. V was clipped by 3 bases and J by 0 bases, with 13 bases between them. The CDR3 runs to 17 residues. CDR1 and CDR2 from the germline V gene are SGDLS and YYNGEE. The V call is TRBV9, the J call TRBJ2-6; D is ambiguous. The TCR comes from a woman in her fifties or sixties in good health and CMV-seropositive. The source material was PBMCs. In DNA form, the CDR3 reads TGTGCCAGCAGCGGCGTCAACAGACGCTCTGGGGCCAACGTCCTGACTTTC. It is translated as CASSGVNRRSGANVLTF.